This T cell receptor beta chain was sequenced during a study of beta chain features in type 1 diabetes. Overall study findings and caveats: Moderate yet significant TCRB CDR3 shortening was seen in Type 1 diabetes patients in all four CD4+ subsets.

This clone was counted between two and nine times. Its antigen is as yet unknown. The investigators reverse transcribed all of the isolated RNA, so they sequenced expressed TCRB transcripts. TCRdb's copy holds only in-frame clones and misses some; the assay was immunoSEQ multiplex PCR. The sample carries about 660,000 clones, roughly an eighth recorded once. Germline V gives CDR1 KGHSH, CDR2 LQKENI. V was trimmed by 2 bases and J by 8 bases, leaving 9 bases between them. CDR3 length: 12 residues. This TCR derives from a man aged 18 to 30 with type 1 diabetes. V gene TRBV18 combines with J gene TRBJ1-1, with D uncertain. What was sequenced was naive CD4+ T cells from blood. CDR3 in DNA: TGTGCCAGCTCACCATTGGAGGGCGAAGCTTTCTTT. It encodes CASSPLEGEAFF.